This T cell receptor beta chain was observed in a study of T cells after posttransplantation cyclophosphamide. Germline V CDR1 and CDR2: SGHRS, YFSETQ. Between the trimmed V and J ends, which lost 4 bases and 2 bases, there was a span of 19 bases. CDR3 length equals 17 residues. Generated by immunoSEQ multiplex PCR, the TCRdb table keeps only in-frame clones and is missing some. Observed are over 30,000 clones, no singletons, with the top ten taking roughly 1.1%. The related graft donor's blood sample was taken on the day of bone marrow donation. Ten or more counts support this clone. Sequences were obtained from PBMCs. The sequence was obtained from a girl under 18 in good health, CMV-negative, and a related stem cell transplant donor. This chain uses TRBV5-1 with TRBJ1-5; no clear D gene. The CDR3 protein is CASSPLPSEGGNQPQHF. The CDR3 DNA sequence: TGCGCCAGCAGCCCATTGCCCTCTGAGGGTGGCAATCAGCCCCAGCATTTT.